This T cell receptor (beta chain) is from a study of blood T cell repertoires in COVID-19. Germline V lookup: CDR1 SGDLS, CDR2 YYNGEE. The CDR3 is 15 amino acids. V was trimmed by 1 base and J by 2 bases, leaving 12 bases between them. In the source study's methods: Nucleated cell number was recorded as an estimate derived from reference gene primer amplification. Sequencing used immunoSEQ multiplex PCR; TCRdb keeps in-frame clones, though not all of them. V, J and clone size derive from that table, while D and trimming were established from the DNA sequence. The table includes approximately 220,000 clones, about nine tenths detected once. The study drew participants aged roughly 18 to 89 years from some 24 US areas.

V gene TRBV9 combines with J gene TRBJ1-2, with D hard to call. Source material: PBMCs or T cells enriched from blood (not recorded which). The TCR sequence derives from a middle-aged woman with acute COVID-19. CDR3 residues: CASSVTMGSNYGYTF. CDR3 bases: TGTGCCAGCAGCGTAACCATGGGCAGCAACTATGGCTACACCTTC.